This T cell receptor (beta chain) was captured by sequencing in a study of shared clonotypes between healthy human individuals (dated by TCRdb to 2018 to 2021). In the study overall: The cohort comprised a couple of women and a few men aged 18 to 49 years. For each donor, CD4 naive and CD4 memory were each given three plates, CD8 naive was given two plates, and CD8 memory was given one plate. To estimate repertoire size and how much clonotype sharing occurs between individuals, the study deeply sequenced the blood TCR repertoires of five healthy adults. Libraries were prepared and TCR repertoires were sequenced by different laboratories using diverse techniques, in order to increase sequencing depth and limit assay-specific biases. Each donor's leukapheresis produced roughly between roughly 0.94 and 9.5 billion PBMCs.

TCR CDR3 regions were amplified from genomic DNA by multiplex PCR using the deep immunoSEQ assay. Genomic DNA extracted from each cell subset was distributed evenly over all wells of several immunoSEQ 96-well plates, and each plate served as one replicate. For sorted subsets, about 200 ng genomic DNA, equal to tens of thousands of T cell genomes, was loaded into each replicate PCR. The purified libraries were quantified using a Qubit 3.0 fluorometer, sized with a Bioanalyzer 2100, and then quantified again using the KAPA Library Quantification kit. Every immunoSEQ 96-well plate was sequenced on a separate single-read 150-cycle Illumina NextSeq 550 flow cell. The paper's data handling went like this. Because the immunoSEQ output held only junctional sequences and lacked quality scores, the filtering could not match the filtering applied to full-length reads. Sequences were annotated with PyIR, a Python wrapper for IgBLAST v1.9, and V/J genes and CDR3 were assigned using IMGT germline references. Reads were removed for weak V/J assignments (E-value above 1e-6), missing CDR3, stop codons, out-of-frame junctions, or ambiguous translated residues. A V3J clonotype was defined by an identical inferred V gene, J gene, and CDR3 amino acid sequence. Percentage overlap between repertoires was calculated by dividing the number of shared unique clonotypes by the size of the smaller repertoire. Repertoire richness was assessed with RTK rarefaction, the Chao1 estimator, and Recon v2.1 estimates of unobserved clonotypes. Generation probabilities for all TCRbeta clonotypes obtained by the gDNA method from a handful of donors were computed using OLGA. Drawn from immuneACCESS, this table holds only the in-frame rearrangements with V and J called that TCRdb kept. Clones are partly lost; checked studies trace under half to an unresolved V gene and leave the rest unexplained. The V and J calls and clone size were taken over from that table, and D and trimming were inferred from the DNA. This sample has millions of clones in its table, and about 92% of those were observed once. Clones ranked in the top ten supply about 1.5% of the sample.

CD8 naive samples were CD45RO-negative cells positively selected for CCR7, giving a CD45RA+CCR7+ population that excluded TemRA cells. Donors were healthy HIV-negative adults with no recently reported acute infections or vaccinations. All donors were Caucasian adults living in Nashville, Tennessee, USA. Blood was obtained by leukapheresis, after which PBMCs were separated by Ficoll-Histopaque density gradient centrifugation and cryopreserved in liquid nitrogen vapor phase. Purity and quantity of every magnetically sorted T cell population were checked by analytical flow cytometry. Genomic DNA was isolated from each sorted fraction and quantified by UV absorbance on a Nanodrop 2000c. Details on this clone: What this receptor recognizes is not known. Base qualities are not recorded, but no much larger clone differs from it by a single base.

Study-level results and caveats: Naive subsets generally had larger estimated clonotype richness than memory subsets. About 5% of naive CD4, 3.5% of naive CD8, roughly 2.5% of memory CD4, and less than 0.45% of memory CD8 clonotypes were shared across several donors. Only blood was sampled, and tissue TCR repertoires likely differ from those in blood. Based on pairwise subsampling, the degree of clonotype sharing among donors was expected to be affected by sequencing depth. Incomplete sequencing was indicated by rarefaction of sorted-subset datasets, despite the large sequencing depth. Because the study included only a small number of donors, the genetic and exposure-history diversity represented was limited. Compared with non-shared clonotypes, the clonotypes found in all four sorted-subset donors had higher generation probabilities.

V is pared back by 0 bases and J by 8 bases, with 10 bases lying between the germline termini. The CDR3, cysteine through phenylalanine, is 13 amino acids long. CDR3 DNA is the only sequence kept; it has 39 bases, read in frame from the first base. Per the germline V gene (reference sequence), SEHNR is the CDR1 and FQNEAQ is the CDR2. The clonotype comes from a man between 18 and 29 years old in good health. Some clones in this sample may be carry-over from other donors' samples. The specimen sequenced was naive CD8+ T cells from PBMCs. The meaning of the sample's cell subset or site label: CD45RA+CCR7+. This sequence uses TRBV7-9 and TRBJ1-2; a weak D assignment points to TRBD1 (5 bases agree). The DNA is as follows: TGTGCCAGCAGCTTAGCGCCAGGGTCCGGCTACACCTTC. Its protein is CASSLAPGSGYTF. The full variable domain, with segments outside the CDR3 supplied by the reference TRBV7-9 and TRBJ1-2 proteins, appears as DTGVSQNPRHKITKRGQNVTFRCDPISEHNRLYWYRQTLGQGPEFLTYFQNEAQLEKSRLLSDRFSAERPKGSFSTLEIQRTEQGDSAMYLCASSLAPGSGYTFGSGTRLTVV.